Shown below are 19 T cell receptor beta chains from a single sample sequenced in a study of cytomegalovirus exposure and HLA in healthy donors. The PCR ran on 60 Vbeta and 13 Jbeta primers. Assay used: immunoSEQ multiplex PCR; TCRdb lists only in-frame clones, some missing. The sample lists about 160,000 clones; roughly 70% were seen once. The sample was PBMCs. These receptors came from a woman aged 45 to 65 in good health and CMV-seropositive.

The CDR3 region has the DNA TGTGCCAGCAGCTTACGAGCAACTAATGAAAAACTGTTTTTT. Translated, it gives CASSLRATNEKLFF. The chain uses TRBV7-9 and TRBJ1-4; D ambiguous. The CDR3 has 14 amino acids. The germline V and J ends were trimmed by 2 bases and 0 bases, with 4 bases remaining between them. Germline V gene sequence: CDR1 SEHNR, CDR2 FQNEAQ (reference sequence).

This clone has more than one count but fewer than ten. This chain joins TRBV5-1 and TRBJ2-5; a possible D gene is TRBD1 (6 bases). The CDR3 runs 15 residues. Germline V gene data show CDR1 as SGHRS and CDR2 as YFSETQ. V was pared by 2 bases and J by 4 bases, with 15 bases between. CDR3 nucleotide sequence: TGCGCCAGCAGCTTTACCAGGGGTTCGGGAGAGACCCAGTACTTC. It translates to CASSFTRGSGETQYF.

V is TRBV5-4 and J is TRBJ2-2, with 10 bases lining up with TRBD1. Trimming removed 4 bases from V and 6 bases from J; junction bases left unmatched: 15. The CDR3 totals 18 residues. Germline V gene sequence: CDR1 SGHNT, CDR2 YYREEE (reference sequence). DNA for the CDR3: TGTGCCAGCAGCCCGAAGGGTGGGACAGGGGTTTATTCCGGGGAGCTGTTTTTT. It is translated as CASSPKGGTGVYSGELFF.

This chain uses TRBV4-2 with TRBJ2-3; D unresolved. The CDR3 covers 13 residues. Trimming stripped 0 bases from V and 7 bases from J, with 8 bases between. Germline assignment: CDR1 LGHNA and CDR2 YNFKEQ. CDR3: CASSQESANTQYF. The CDR3 DNA reads as TGTGCCAGCAGCCAAGAGAGTGCCAATACGCAGTATTTT.

The J gene is TRBJ1-2, the V gene TRBV7-2; possibly TRBD1 for D (5 bases). The V gene lost 1 base and the J gene lost 6 bases, with 15 bases spanning the gap. This CDR3 region has 15 residues. The V gene's germline CDR1 is SGHTA and CDR2 FQGNSA. Here the CDR3 reads CASSLVASGEDGYTF. As DNA, the CDR3 is TGTGCCAGCAGCTTAGTAGCGTCGGGGGAAGATGGCTACACCTTC.

The chain is built from TRBV6-1 and TRBJ1-1, with D maybe TRBD1 (6 bases). The CDR3 has 16 residues. The germline V and J ends were trimmed by 2 bases and 10 bases, with 23 bases remaining between them. Germline CDR1 MNHNS, CDR2 SASEGT. The chain's CDR3 is CASSEPTGSYLRGAFF. CDR3 bases: TGTGCCAGCAGTGAACCAACAGGGAGCTACCTTCGGGGAGCTTTCTTT.

The chain links TRBV6-6 to TRBJ1-5, with D possibly matching TRBD1 (5 bases). Germline V CDR1 and CDR2: MNHNY, SVGAGI (reference sequence). Trimming stripped 1 base from V and 3 bases from J, with 7 bases between. The CDR3 runs 14 residues. This CDR3 reads CASSYLDTNQPQHF. CDR3 bases: TGTGCCAGCAGTTACTTGGACACCAATCAGCCCCAGCATTTT.

This rearrangement joins TRBV4-1 to TRBJ1-1, with 7 bases lining up with TRBD1. The CDR3 has 12 amino acids. V trimming: 3 bases; J trimming: 10 bases; junction bases outside the gene matches: 5. Germline V CDR1 and CDR2: MGHRA, YSYEKL. The CDR3 loop is CASSHPDRAAFF. Written as DNA, the CDR3 is TGCGCCAGCAGCCACCCCGACAGGGCAGCTTTCTTT.

The chain has TRBV18 and TRBJ1-2; 7 bases agree with TRBD1. The CDR3 consists of 15 residues. The V gene's germline CDR1 is KGHSH and CDR2 LQKENI. V shed 3 bases and J 6 bases; nucleotides not matched to a gene: 10. The DNA for the CDR3 is TGTGCCAGCTCACCCCGACAGGGCAGGGAAGATGGCTACACCTTC. This translates into CASSPRQGREDGYTF.

The genes are TRBV2 and TRBJ2-3, with D unclear. Germline V gene sequence: CDR1 SNHLY, CDR2 FYNNEI. This CDR3 is built from 14 residues. Trimming shortened V by 5 bases and J by 1 base, and 10 bases separated the two germline ends. Written as DNA, the CDR3 is TGTGCCAGCAGTTCCCGAAGCCGCACAGATACGCAGTATTTT. Residues: CASSSRSRTDTQYF.

The rearrangement uses TRBV2 and TRBJ1-2; D unclear. This CDR3 spans 14 amino acids. The V end lost 5 bases, the J end lost 3 bases, and 13 bases lay between the germline ends. Germline V CDR1 and CDR2: SNHLY, FYNNEI. The CDR3 protein is CASSLQTYYYGYTF. The CDR3 DNA is TGTGCCAGCAGTTTGCAGACTTACTACTATGGCTACACCTTC.

The J gene is TRBJ2-5, the V gene TRBV6-5; 10 positions agree with TRBD1. The J call may be wrong; the DNA end is better matched by TRBJ2-7. The CDR3 has 14 amino acids. CDR1 is MNHEY and CDR2 is SVGAGI in the germline V gene. CDR3 in amino acids: CASSWDRGSYEQYF. The DNA of the CDR3 is TGTGCCAGCAGTTGGGACAGGGGATCCTACGAGCAGTACTTC.

The table lists this clone with a count of one. This rearrangement joins TRBV11-3 to TRBJ1-2; D unclear. V lost 1 base, J lost 4 bases, and 10 bases lay in between. This CDR3 has 14 residues. Germline CDR1 reads SGHNT; CDR2 reads YENEEA. CDR3 amino acids: CASSLGRIAYGYTF. The CDR3 nucleotides read TGTGCCAGCAGCTTAGGCAGGATTGCCTATGGCTACACCTTC.

This clone was counted once. J is TRBJ2-2 and V is TRBV4-1, with D tentatively TRBD1 (5 bases). CDR1 and CDR2 from the germline V gene are MGHRA and YSYEKL. The CDR3 covers 12 residues. The V end lost 5 bases, the J end lost 4 bases, and 5 bases lay between the germline ends. The CDR3 spells CASSRGTGELFF. The CDR3 bases are TGCGCCAGCAGCAGGGGCACCGGGGAGCTGTTTTTT.

V usage is TRBV5-1 and J usage is TRBJ1-5; TRBD1 agrees at 7 bases. The CDR3 has 14 amino acids. CDR1 and CDR2 from the germline V gene are SGHRS and YFSETQ. J was trimmed by 6 bases and V by 3 bases; bases with no gene match: 6. CDR3 loop: CASSSTGAGQPQHF. DNA for the CDR3: TGCGCCAGCAGCTCCACAGGGGCTGGTCAGCCCCAGCATTTT. The variable domain in full, completed from reference TRBV5-1 and TRBJ1-5, reads KAGVTQTPRYLIKTRGQQVTLSCSPISGHRSVSWYQQTPGQGLQFLFEYFSETQRNKGNFPGRFSGRQFSNSRSEMNVSTLELGDSALYLCASSSTGAGQPQHFGDGTRLSIL.

CDR3: CASSSGLGVYNEQFF. Written as DNA, the CDR3 is TGTGCCAGCAGCTCGGGACTAGGAGTATACAATGAGCAGTTCTTC. The rearrangement links TRBV7-7 to TRBJ2-1, with 8 bases that match TRBD2. With 4 bases clipped from V and 4 bases from J, the junction kept 6 bases outside the gene matches. The CDR3 is made up of 15 amino acids. CDR1 and CDR2 (germline): SSHAT, FNYEAQ (reference sequence).

J is TRBJ1-3 and V is TRBV14; D may be TRBD1 (5 bases). The germline gives CDR1 SGHDN, CDR2 FVKESK. The CDR3 length is 16 residues. V was shortened by 4 bases and J by 3 bases, with 16 bases between the two germline ends. For the CDR3, the DNA is TGTGCCAGCAGCCCGCCGCGTGGGGCGGATGGAAACACCATATATTTT. Its translation is CASSPPRGADGNTIYF.

The chain links TRBV9 to TRBJ2-3, with 12 positions matching TRBD1. The CDR3 extends over 14 amino acids. Trimming took 6 bases from V and 4 from J; bases not matched to a gene: 3. The V gene's germline CDR1 is SGDLS and CDR2 YYNGEE. The CDR3 DNA is TGTGCCAGCACGGGACAGGGGGCTGCAGATACGCAGTATTTT. This sequence encodes CASTGQGAADTQYF.

In this sample, this clone turned up once. The chain combines TRBV13 with TRBJ2-3; D not certain. The V gene's germline CDR1 is PRHDT and CDR2 FYEKMQ (reference sequence). CDR3 size: 12 residues. Trimming removed 5 bases at V and 6 bases at J, with 9 bases between. This chain's CDR3 is CASSIYGDTQYF. The CDR3 DNA sequence: TGTGCCAGCAGCATTTACGGGGATACGCAGTATTTT.